These 20 T cell receptor beta chains originate from one sample sequenced in a study of blood T cell repertoires in COVID-19. Measured with immunoSEQ multiplex PCR; TCRdb has only the in-frame clones, and not every one. The sample gives hundreds of thousands of clones, around 87% of which show up once; less than 1.2% is in the top ten. The source material was PBMCs or T cells enriched from blood (not recorded which). Receptor source: a young man who had recovered from COVID-19.

This clone showed up just a few times. The genes are TRBV19 and TRBJ1-2, with D uncertain. There are 15 residues in the CDR3. Looked up from germline, CDR1 is LNHDA and CDR2 is SQIVND (reference sequence). V lost 3 bases and J lost 4, with 15 bases in between. The CDR3 DNA reads TGTGCCAGTAGTATGTATCTAGAGGGCGGCTATGGCTACACCTTC. This codes for CASSMYLEGGYGYTF.

V usage is TRBV19 and J usage is TRBJ1-2, with 10 bases fitting TRBD1. The trim removed 3 bases at V and 6 bases at J, leaving 1 base unmatched. Per the germline V gene, CDR1 is LNHDA and CDR2 is SQIVND (reference sequence). The length of the CDR3 is 13 residues. CDR3 sequence reads: CASSIDRGHGYTF. The CDR3 DNA follows: TGTGCCAGTAGTATCGACAGGGGGCATGGCTACACCTTC.

The genes are TRBV5-1 and TRBJ2-1, with TRBD1 matching over 8 bases. Trimming took 0 bases from V and 12 from J; bases not matched to a gene: 11. The CDR3 is 15 amino acids. Germline V gene data show CDR1 as SGHRS and CDR2 as YFSETQ. CDR3 in amino acids: CASSLGGQVAYWQFF. The CDR3, as DNA: TGCGCCAGCAGCTTGGGGGGACAGGTTGCCTATTGGCAGTTCTTC.

The V and J genes are TRBV2 and TRBJ1-2; 7 nucleotides match TRBD1. Germline assignment: CDR1 SNHLY and CDR2 FYNNEI. Trimming took 2 bases from V and 1 from J; bases not matched to a gene: 1. The CDR3 is 14 amino acids. The CDR3 DNA sequence: TGTGCCAGCAGTGAACAGGGGGTTAACTATGGCTACACCTTC. It encodes CASSEQGVNYGYTF.

CDR3 in DNA: TGTGCCAGCAGCCCGAGAAGTAACTCTGGAAACACCATATATTTT. This encodes CASSPRSNSGNTIYF. The rearrangement links TRBV9 to TRBJ1-3; D call uncertain. Germline CDR1 is SGDLS and CDR2 is YYNGEE. V lost 4 bases to trimming and J lost 0 bases, with 11 bases between them. This CDR3 is 15 amino acids long.

The chain recombines TRBV11-2 with TRBJ1-1; D may be TRBD1 (6 bases). CDR1 and CDR2 from the germline V gene are SGHAT and FQNNGV. Trimming left V 1 base short and J 4 bases short, with 13 bases between. The CDR3 is 15 amino acids. The CDR3 bases are TGTGCCAGCAGCTTAGGGATTACAGGGTCCACTGAAGCTTTCTTT. It yields the protein CASSLGITGSTEAFF.

The rearrangement uses TRBV12-2 and TRBJ1-6. TRBV12-2 corresponds to a pseudogene. There are 18 residues in the CDR3. The CDR3 region has the DNA TGTGCAAGTCGCTTAGCGTCGGCGGGGTTTTCCTATAATTCACCCCTCCACTTT. Its translation: CASRLASAGFSYNSPLHF.

Written as DNA, the CDR3 is TGTGCCAGCAGTCGCCGGGGGGGCGTCCATGAGCAGTTCTTC. Amino acids: CASSRRGGVHEQFF. The V call is TRBV6-5, the J call TRBJ2-1; 8 nucleotides agree with TRBD2. Trimming took 5 bases from V and 8 from J; bases not matched to a gene: 8. Germline lookup yields CDR1 MNHEY and CDR2 SVGAGI. The CDR3 loop spans 14 amino acids.

This chain joins TRBV28 and TRBJ2-7, with 8 bases that match TRBD2. Germline CDR1 MDHEN, CDR2 SYDVKM. The CDR3 runs 15 residues. Losses at the gene ends were 7 bases for V and 2 bases for J; bases not matched to a gene: 10. This CDR3 is CASISAAGGAYEQYF. CDR3 bases: TGTGCCAGCATCTCTGCTGCGGGGGGAGCCTACGAGCAGTACTTC.

The chain carries TRBV6-5 and TRBJ1-5; D not resolved. The germline gives CDR1 MNHEY, CDR2 SVGAGI. This CDR3 is built from 14 residues. The germline V and J ends were trimmed by 4 bases and 2 bases, with 9 bases remaining between them. CDR3 DNA: TGTGCCAGCAGTTTCGCAGAGGGCAATCAGCCCCAGCATTTT. This gives the protein CASSFAEGNQPQHF.

The rearrangement joins TRBV5-4 to TRBJ1-2, with a tentative D call TRBD1 (6 bases). V was pared by 4 bases and J by 7 bases, with 20 bases between. Germline V CDR1 and CDR2: SGHNT, YYREEE (reference sequence). CDR3 length: 15 residues. The CDR3 DNA reads TGTGCCAGCAGCCAGGACAGAGCCGGCTTGGTTGGCTACACCTTC. Amino acid sequence: CASSQDRAGLVGYTF.

The chain joins TRBV5-4 to TRBJ1-3; D gene unclear. The CDR3 sequence is 14 residues long. The germline V gene has CDR1 SGHNT and CDR2 YYREEE (reference sequence). V was cut by 2 bases and J by 2 bases, with 8 bases left in between. The CDR3 loop reads CASSFPGAGNTIYF. The CDR3 DNA reads TGTGCCAGCAGCTTCCCGGGAGCTGGAAACACCATATATTTT.

The chain combines TRBV7-6 with TRBJ2-3; D remains unclear. Deletions cut 1 base from V and 0 bases from J, with 14 bases between. Germline V CDR1 and CDR2: SGHVS, FNYEAQ. This CDR3 has 17 residues. The DNA of the CDR3 is TGTGCCAGCAGCTTAGTTTCTTTTTCCGGGAGCACAGATACGCAGTATTTT. Its translation: CASSLVSFSGSTDTQYF.

This rearrangement joins TRBV5-4 to TRBJ2-7, with 8 bases matching TRBD2. The CDR3 has 15 amino acids. The V gene end was trimmed by 3 bases and the J gene end by 2 bases; junction bases not matched to a gene: 7. Germline V CDR1 and CDR2: SGHNT, YYREEE (reference sequence). As DNA, the CDR3 is TGTGCCAGCAGCTCCCGGGGGGGGGTCACCTACGAGCAGTACTTC. This translates into CASSSRGGVTYEQYF.

The V gene is TRBV3-1 (or the pseudogene TRBV3-2), the J gene TRBJ2-7, with a weak D call TRBD2 (5 bases). The V gene lost 0 bases and the J gene lost 6 bases, with 12 bases spanning the gap. Germline lookup yields CDR1 LGHDT and CDR2 YNNKEL (reference sequence). The CDR3 length is 14 residues. In DNA, the CDR3 is TGTGCCAGCAGCCAAGAACTAGAAATGGGCGAGCAGTACTTC. Amino acid sequence: CASSQELEMGEQYF.

The CDR3 coding sequence is TGTGCCATCAGTGATCAGGGGTTCGTGGAAGCTTTCTTT. Translated, it gives CAISDQGFVEAFF. The V and J genes are TRBV10-3 and TRBJ1-1, with a possible D match to TRBD1 (6 bases). V was shortened by 3 bases and J by 8 bases, with 13 bases between the two germline ends. Germline-derived CDR1 and CDR2 are ENHRY and SYGVKD. The CDR3 has 13 residues.

This chain uses TRBV24-1 with TRBJ2-3; no reliable D call. Germline CDR1 and CDR2: KGHDR and SFDVKD. The CDR3 has 15 residues. Trimming stripped 4 bases from V and 7 bases from J, with 17 bases between. The CDR3 region has the DNA TGTGCCACCAGTGACACCGGCCCCGGGTTGTATACGCAGTATTTT. Translated: CATSDTGPGLYTQYF.

The V and J genes are TRBV4-1 and TRBJ1-1; tentative D call: TRBD1 (5 bases). Germline V gene lookup returns CDR1 MGHRA and CDR2 YSYEKL. This CDR3 region has 14 residues. Trimming took 2 bases from V and 2 from J, leaving 9 bases between them. CDR3 amino acids: CASSQSTANTEAFF. CDR3 sequence (DNA): TGCGCCAGCAGCCAATCGACAGCAAACACTGAAGCTTTCTTT.

This chain uses TRBV28 with TRBJ2-6, with 8 positions matching TRBD1. V shed 6 bases, J shed 2 bases, and the junction held 3 bases outside the gene matches. Per the germline V gene, CDR1 is MDHEN and CDR2 is SYDVKM. The CDR3 spans 15 residues. For the CDR3, the DNA is TGTGCCAGCAGAAAACAGGGGGCTGGGGCCAACGTCCTGACTTTC. Translation gives CASRKQGAGANVLTF.

The gene calls are TRBV4-1 and TRBJ2-7; D might be TRBD2 (6 bases). This CDR3 region has 15 residues. V lost 3 bases to trimming and J lost 3 bases, with 15 bases between them. Germline CDR1 and CDR2: MGHRA and YSYEKL. The CDR3 DNA reads TGCGCCAGCAGCCAGAGCACGGGAGAAATCTACGAGCAGTACTTC. The encoded protein is CASSQSTGEIYEQYF.